Detailed here is one T cell receptor beta chain. As yet, its antigen is unknown. This may arise from a read error, as a much more abundant clone is one base away. Germline CDR1 and CDR2: SEHNR and FQNEAQ (reference sequence). The CDR3 has 16 residues. The ends lost 6 bases at V and 4 bases at J; junction bases unmatched: 13. Semi-nested PCR with Nested Universal Primer A followed constant-region reverse priming of full-length variable regions. TCRdb reprocessed the 5' RACE reads via MiXCR and lists one record per CDR3 protein. The repertoire holds 50,000 to 65,000 distinct CDR3 sequences, with 25% to 30% as singletons. Study results and limitations: Tumor memory CD4+ T cell TCR gene usage was found to cluster with blood and lymph node memory CD4+ cells and with lymph node naive CD4+ cells. Tumor-infiltrating Treg TCR alpha and beta sequences overlapped most with tumor naive CD4+ T cells, then blood naive.

Sequencing input: tumor-infiltrating memory CD4+ T cells sorted from the breast tumor. The subset was: memory CD4+ T cells, CD4+CD45RO+CD25-. The clonotype was recovered from a female donor with breast cancer. The gene calls are TRBV7-9 and TRBJ1-2; 8 bases are shared with TRBD1. CDR3 protein: CASRSQGAVETYGYTF. The DNA for the CDR3 is TGTGCCAGCAGAAGTCAGGGGGCGGTGGAAACCTATGGCTACACCTTC.